This TCR beta chain is from a study of blood T cell repertoires in COVID-19. Participants spanned ages roughly 18 to 95 years and resided in 20 to 25 US areas. Assay used: immunoSEQ multiplex PCR; TCRdb lists only in-frame clones, some missing. The sample holds some 300,000 clones; roughly 91% are singletons and the top ten take just under 9.5%. CDR1 is LGHNA, CDR2 YSLEER, per germline. There are 16 residues in the CDR3. Trimming took off 4 bases at V and 4 bases at J, with 18 bases between the two ends. The rearrangement uses TRBV4-3 and TRBJ2-3, with D perhaps TRBD1 (5 bases). Source material: PBMCs or T cells enriched from blood (not recorded which). This clonotype was sampled from a woman aged 25-40 years who had recovered from COVID-19. CDR3 sequence reads: CASSLEPQGGADTQYF. For the CDR3, the DNA is TGCGCCAGCAGCCTAGAGCCCCAGGGTGGAGCAGATACGCAGTATTTT.